This T cell receptor beta chain originates from a study of identical twins. TCRdb re-derived calls from the 5' RACE reads in MiXCR, one entry per CDR3 protein. The table has under 300,000 distinct CDR3 sequences, approximately 8.3% seen once. This clonotype came up many times. The junction had 8 bases not matched to a gene; V was cut back by 4 bases and J by 4 bases. Looked up from germline, CDR1 is SGHDT and CDR2 is YYEEEE. The CDR3 has 15 residues. This sample was also put to use in a study of yellow fever vaccine responses in identical twins.

The sequenced material came from CD8+ T cells sorted from blood. The chain uses TRBV5-6 and TRBJ2-1; 7 nucleotides line up with TRBD1. The sequence came from a woman between 18 and 30 years old in good health. CDR3 nucleotides: TGTGCCAGCAGCCCACCGGGACAGAAGTACAATGAGCAGTTCTTC. Encoded protein: CASSPPGQKYNEQFF.